This T cell receptor (beta chain) was identified in a study of T cell clones after liver transplantation. The data were produced by immunoSEQ multiplex PCR, yet TCRdb's version contains in-frame clones alone and is incomplete. The sample includes tens of thousands of clones, roughly 83% of them seen just once. The clonotype was recovered from a human patient who received a liver transplant. Some T cells may be graft donor cells. Here the sequenced sample was CD4+ T cells from blood, taken at the 22-month timepoint.

The CDR3 coding sequence is TGTGCCAGCAGCGTAAGAGGGGTGGATGAGCAGTTCTTC. Residues: CASSVRGVDEQFF. The chain links TRBV9 to TRBJ2-1; tentatively, D is TRBD1 or TRBD2 (5 bases each). With 1 base removed from V and 8 bases from J, the gap between germline ends came to 10 bases. The germline V gene encodes CDR1 SGDLS and CDR2 YYNGEE. This CDR3 contains 13 residues.